A selection of T cell receptor beta chains follows, all from one sample in a study of T-cell memory formation after mild COVID-19. MiXCR, applied by TCRdb to the 5' RACE reads, yields one record per CDR3 protein. The data contain hundreds of thousands of distinct CDR3 sequences, about 22% of them seen just once; the ten biggest clones take up about 8.4%. Material for sequencing was PBMCs or a T cell subset sorted from them (not recorded which). The receptors shown here come from an adult woman who had mild COVID-19 (a few samples of this study predate the infection). Cell type and time point are not known. Each CDR3 is given with its conserved first and last residue. The D gene is left open where the match is weak. Some rows mark clone size as missing; the rest say once, few, many or name a class of expanded clone.

v_gene	abundance	d_gene	j_gene	CDR3aa	CDR3nt
TRBV20-1	.	.	TRBJ1-1	CSARSEGRAFF	TGCAGTGCTAGGAGCGAGGGTAGGGCTTTCTTT
TRBV5-6	.	.	TRBJ1-1	CASRTHGGNTEAFF	TGTGCCAGCAGAACTCATGGGGGCAACACTGAAGCTTTCTTT
TRBV24-1	.	.	TRBJ1-1	CATSDPARDAGAFF	TGTGCCACCAGTGATCCTGCCCGGGACGCGGGAGCTTTCTTT
TRBV12-3/TRBV12-4	few	TRBD2	TRBJ2-3	CASSQTSGRALRDTDTQYF	TGTGCCAGCAGCCAGACTAGCGGGAGGGCCTTGCGGGACACAGATACGCAGTATTTT
TRBV18	.	.	TRBJ2-1	CASSPISDSYNEQFF	TGTGCCAGCTCACCAATAAGCGACTCCTACAATGAGCAGTTCTTC
TRBV12-3/TRBV12-4	.	.	TRBJ1-6	CASSFVVHSPLHF	TGTGCCAGCAGTTTCGTGGTCCATTCACCCCTCCACTTT
TRBV4-2	few	TRBD2	TRBJ2-3	CASSLPVLASTDTQYF	TGTGCCAGCAGCCTCCCCGTACTAGCGAGCACAGATACGCAGTATTTT
TRBV7-3	few	TRBD2	TRBJ2-1	CASSLIGGGSYNEQFF	TGTGCCAGCAGCTTAATCGGCGGGGGCTCCTACAATGAGCAGTTCTTC
TRBV4-3	.	TRBD2	TRBJ2-7	CASSQGLASPDEQYF	TGCGCCAGCAGCCAAGGACTAGCGTCCCCGGACGAGCAGTACTTC
TRBV5-5	.	.	TRBJ1-2	CASSTRDGREYGYTF	TGTGCCAGCAGCACCCGGGACGGACGGGAGTATGGCTACACCTTC
TRBV11-2	few	.	TRBJ2-5	CASRGWETQYF	TGTGCCAGCAGGGGTTGGGAGACCCAGTACTTC
TRBV7-9	.	.	TRBJ1-1	CASSLIVRGHEAFF	TGTGCCAGCAGCTTAATCGTTAGGGGACATGAAGCTTTCTTT
TRBV5-1	.	TRBD1	TRBJ2-7	CASSSLTGKYEQYF	TGCGCCAGCAGCTCCTTGACAGGGAAATACGAGCAGTACTTC
TRBV10-3	.	TRBD1	TRBJ1-1	CAISDSGGNTEAFF	TGTGCCATCAGTGATTCAGGGGGGAACACTGAAGCTTTCTTT
TRBV28	.	TRBD1	TRBJ1-5	CASSFWGQSNQPQHF	TGTGCCAGCAGTTTTTGGGGACAGTCCAATCAGCCCCAGCATTTT
TRBV5-1	.	TRBD1	TRBJ1-4	CASSGAGQGGEKLFF	TGCGCCAGCAGCGGGGCTGGACAGGGCGGTGAAAAACTGTTTTTT
TRBV12-3/TRBV12-4	few	TRBD2	TRBJ2-3	CASRTSGGRTDTQYF	TGTGCCAGCAGGACTAGCGGGGGCCGCACAGATACGCAGTATTTT
TRBV6-5	many	TRBD2	TRBJ2-6	CASRPGGSGANVLTF	TGTGCCAGCAGGCCGGGGGGATCTGGGGCCAACGTCCTGACTTTC
TRBV28	.	.	TRBJ2-1	CASSLSFLGGYNEQFF	TGTGCCAGCAGCTTGTCCTTTCTTGGGGGCTACAATGAGCAGTTCTTC
TRBV12-3/TRBV12-4	many	.	TRBJ2-5	CASSPPWETQYF	TGTGCCAGCAGCCCGCCGTGGGAGACCCAGTACTTC
TRBV12-3/TRBV12-4	few	.	TRBJ2-1	CASSIGGNEQFF	TGTGCCAGCAGTATAGGGGGGAATGAGCAGTTCTTC
TRBV7-9	.	.	TRBJ1-1	CASSLLGIGRTEAFF	TGTGCCAGCAGCTTACTTGGGATCGGGAGGACTGAAGCTTTCTTT
TRBV6-4	.	TRBD2	TRBJ2-2	CASRDYSTGELFF	TGTGCCAGCCGGGACTATAGCACCGGGGAGCTGTTTTTT
TRBV20-1	.	.	TRBJ1-1	CSAREGMVGRGEAFF	TGCAGTGCTAGAGAAGGGATGGTGGGTCGGGGTGAAGCTTTCTTT
TRBV20-1	.	.	TRBJ1-5	CSAGHPGGLYPQHF	TGCAGTGCCGGCCATCCCGGGGGTCTTTACCCCCAGCATTTT
TRBV6-6	few	.	TRBJ1-1	CASSQTVNTEAFF	TGTGCCAGCAGTCAGACGGTGAACACTGAAGCTTTCTTT
TRBV11-2	few	.	TRBJ2-3	CASSSPPGPSGTDTQYF	TGTGCCAGCAGCTCCCCCCCGGGACCTTCGGGCACAGATACGCAGTATTTT
TRBV5-1	few	TRBD1	TRBJ2-1	CASSLAAGTGGNNEQFF	TGCGCCAGCAGCTTGGCCGCGGGGACAGGCGGAAACAATGAGCAGTTCTTC
TRBV20-1	.	TRBD2	TRBJ2-1	CSARDGNSALAGFHNEQFF	TGCAGTGCTAGAGATGGCAATTCGGCACTAGCGGGATTCCACAATGAGCAGTTCTTC
TRBV29-1	.	TRBD1	TRBJ2-1	CSGRTGVYNEQFF	TGCAGCGGTCGGACAGGGGTATACAATGAGCAGTTCTTC
TRBV5-1	.	.	TRBJ2-2	CASSLERLGTNTGELFF	TGCGCCAGCAGCTTGGAGAGGCTAGGGACGAACACCGGGGAGCTGTTTTTT
TRBV5-5	.	.	TRBJ2-6	CASSLEWTAGVLTF	TGTGCCAGCAGCTTGGAATGGACGGCCGGGGTACTGACTTTC
TRBV7-3	.	.	TRBJ1-3	CASSSDSSGNTIYF	TGTGCCAGCAGCTCGGACAGCTCTGGAAACACCATATATTTT
TRBV5-6	many	.	TRBJ1-4	CASSLAGTAATNEKLFF	TGTGCCAGCAGCTTGGCCGGGACGGCTGCAACTAATGAAAAACTGTTTTTT
TRBV7-9	few	.	TRBJ2-1	CASSLGANEQFF	TGTGCCAGCAGCTTAGGGGCCAATGAGCAGTTCTTC
TRBV24-1	.	.	TRBJ2-5	CATSDKPGTELQETQYF	TGTGCCACCAGTGACAAGCCCGGGACCGAGTTACAAGAGACCCAGTACTTC
TRBV18	many	.	TRBJ2-1	CASSPTYNEQFF	TGTGCCAGCAGCCCAACCTACAATGAGCAGTTCTTC
TRBV11-3	.	.	TRBJ2-4	CASSLVVFGTAKNIQYF	TGTGCCAGCAGCTTAGTCGTTTTTGGGACAGCCAAAAACATTCAGTACTTC
TRBV6-2/TRBV6-3	.	.	TRBJ1-1	CAHGGGAFF	TGTGCCCACGGAGGGGGGGCTTTCTTT
TRBV12-3/TRBV12-4	.	.	TRBJ1-5	CASSPRVVGPQHF	TGTGCCAGCAGCCCCAGGGTAGTAGGGCCCCAGCATTTT
TRBV12-3/TRBV12-4	.	TRBD2	TRBJ2-1	CASSPLAEAFDEQFF	TGTGCCAGCAGCCCACTAGCGGAGGCGTTCGATGAGCAGTTCTTC
TRBV9	.	.	TRBJ1-1	CASTTLGGGDTEAFF	TGTGCCAGCACCACCTTGGGGGGGGGAGACACTGAAGCTTTCTTT
TRBV12-3/TRBV12-4	.	TRBD1	TRBJ1-2	CASRDDRVYGYTF	TGTGCCAGCAGGGACGACAGGGTCTATGGCTACACCTTC
TRBV9	few	.	TRBJ1-3	CASSPNVGGLAGNTIYF	TGTGCCAGCAGCCCCAATGTGGGGGGGCTAGCGGGAAACACCATATATTTT
TRBV10-3	.	.	TRBJ1-1	CAISPLGGGTEAFF	TGTGCCATCAGTCCCCTCGGGGGAGGTACTGAAGCTTTCTTT
TRBV20-1	many	TRBD2	TRBJ2-1	CSARDSSGMRGFF	TGCAGTGCTAGAGATTCTAGCGGGATGCGGGGTTTCTTC